These T cell receptor beta chains were read from a single sample in a study of T and B cells in COVID-19 patients. From the multiplex PCR reads, TCRdb called clonotypes with MiXCR, one entry per CDR3 protein. Of approximately 14,000 distinct CDR3 sequences listed, around 26% are singletons. The sample consisted of blood. These receptors were obtained from a human donor who had recovered from COVID-19. Each CDR3 is given with its conserved first and last residue. The order of the fields is D gene, J gene, clone size, V gene, CDR3 DNA, CDR3 protein. D genes are given only for firm matches. Clone sizes are given selectively: once, few, many, or a class where the clone is expanded.

NA | TRBJ2-1 | many | TRBV30 | TGTGCCTGGAGTAAATTAGGAGGCGGGCAGTTCTTC | CAWSKLGGGQFF
NA | TRBJ2-7 | few | TRBV27 | TGTGCCAGCAGTTTGTCCGGGACGGTCGAGTGGAAAGAAGGCCCCTACGAGCAGTACTTC | CASSLSGTVEWKEGPYEQYF
NA | TRBJ1-5 | few | TRBV6-5 | TGTGCCAGCAGGGTCAGGGCCGGTCAGCCCCAGCATTTT | CASRVRAGQPQHF
TRBD2 | TRBJ2-3 | medium-sized | TRBV29-1 | TGCAGCGTAGACAGACTAGCGGGAGGTACCACATATACGCAGTATTTT | CSVDRLAGGTTYTQYF
NA | TRBJ2-7 | NA | TRBV21-1 | TGTGCCAGCAGCAACTTTCTAGGGACTCGCTCCTACGAGCAGTACTTC | CASSNFLGTRSYEQYF
TRBD1 | TRBJ2-3 | many | TRBV5-6 | TGTGCCAGCAGCTGGGACAGGGAGGGAGATACGCAGTATTTT | CASSWDREGDTQYF
NA | TRBJ2-2 | NA | TRBV5-1 | TGCGCCAGCAGCTCATCTCCCGGCGCAGGGAGCACCGGGGAGCTGTTTTTT | CASSSSPGAGSTGELFF
NA | TRBJ1-1 | NA | TRBV14 | TGTGCCAGCAGCCAACAGAGACCGACGAACACTGAAGCTTTCTTT | CASSQQRPTNTEAFF
TRBD1 | TRBJ1-6 | NA | TRBV5-1 | TGCGCCAGCAGCCTGGGACAGGCGGGCTCCTATAATTCACCCCTCCACTTT | CASSLGQAGSYNSPLHF
NA | TRBJ1-5 | NA | TRBV7-6 | TGTGCCAGCAGCTTAGGGGGGCTCGGTCAGCCCCAGCATTTT | CASSLGGLGQPQHF
NA | TRBJ1-4 | NA | TRBV4-2 | TGTGCCAGCAGCCAAGCAGCCGGGGCTGATAATGAAAAACTGTTTTTT | CASSQAAGADNEKLFF
NA | TRBJ2-2 | many | TRBV12-3/TRBV12-4 | TGTGCCAGCAGTTTCGCACCTACCGGGGAGCTGTTTTTT | CASSFAPTGELFF
TRBD1 | TRBJ2-1 | NA | TRBV19 | TGTGCCAGTAGTATAGGCCGGGACAGGGGGGCCCACAATGAGCAGTTCTTC | CASSIGRDRGAHNEQFF
NA | TRBJ2-1 | medium-sized | TRBV5-5 | TGTGCCAGCAGCTTGGTAGTGACTGAGCAGTTCTTC | CASSLVVTEQFF
TRBD2 | TRBJ2-7 | NA | TRBV6-2/TRBV6-3 | TGTGCCAGCAGATTAGCGGGGGGGGCCTACGAGCAGTACTTC | CASRLAGGAYEQYF
NA | TRBJ1-5 | NA | TRBV5-6 | TGTGCCAGCAGCTTTGGACGGGGCAGCAATCAGCCCCAGCATTTT | CASSFGRGSNQPQHF
NA | TRBJ2-1 | NA | TRBV5-1 | TGCGCCAGCAGCTCTAGACGATCCGGGACGGCCTCCTACAATGAGCAGTTCTTC | CASSSRRSGTASYNEQFF
NA | TRBJ1-1 | NA | TRBV6-2/TRBV6-3 | TGTGCCAGCACCCGGGGCCCGGACACTGAAGCTTTCTTT | CASTRGPDTEAFF
TRBD2 | TRBJ2-3 | medium-sized | TRBV29-1 | TGCAGCGTAGGGGGAGCGGGAGGGCTGTCAGATACGCAGTATTTT | CSVGGAGGLSDTQYF
TRBD2 | TRBJ2-2 | many | TRBV12-3/TRBV12-4 | TGTGCCAGCAGTTGGGCGGGAGGGAGAACCGGGGAGCTGTTTTTT | CASSWAGGRTGELFF
TRBD2 | TRBJ2-1 | NA | TRBV5-5 | TGTGCCAGCAGCCCGAGAATTACTACTAGCGGGGCTTACAATGAGCAGTTCTTC | CASSPRITTSGAYNEQFF
TRBD1 | TRBJ2-2 | medium-sized | TRBV19 | TGTGCCAGTCGACCGGACAGGCTAGTCACCGGGGAGCTGTTTTTT | CASRPDRLVTGELFF
NA | TRBJ1-6 | once | TRBV7-2 | TGTGCCAGCAGCCAAAATCCCGGGATCGAACTCCACTTT | CASSQNPGIELHF
NA | TRBJ1-1 | NA | TRBV18 | TGTGCCAGCTCACCACTTGCAGGGCAGATGAACACTGAAGCTTTCTTT | CASSPLAGQMNTEAFF
TRBD2 | TRBJ2-2 | NA | TRBV19 | TGTGCCAGTAGTATACTAGCGGGAGGAGCCGGGGAGCTGTTTTTT | CASSILAGGAGELFF
NA | TRBJ1-1 | NA | TRBV12-3/TRBV12-4 | TGTGCCAGCACCCCCGAAACGTGGAACACTGAAGCTTTCTTT | CASTPETWNTEAFF
NA | TRBJ2-7 | many | TRBV6-5 | TGTGCCAGCAGTTACGGTAGACTGGCCACCTACGAGCAGTACTTC | CASSYGRLATYEQYF
NA | TRBJ2-1 | many | TRBV27 | TGTGCCAGCAGTTTTGCGGAGCGGAGAAGAGGGTCCTACAATGAGCAGTTCTTC | CASSFAERRRGSYNEQFF
NA | TRBJ2-1 | medium-sized | TRBV18 | TGTGCCAGCTCACCACAAATGGGGGAGGAGCAGTTCTTC | CASSPQMGEEQFF
NA | TRBJ1-6 | medium-sized | TRBV19 | TGTGCCAGTAGTATGCGGGGGTTGTCACCCCTCCACTTT | CASSMRGLSPLHF
TRBD1 | TRBJ1-6 | medium-sized | TRBV19 | TGTGCCAGCCGAAGGACAGGGGCTAATTCACCCCTCCACTTT | CASRRTGANSPLHF
NA | TRBJ1-2 | few | TRBV6-1 | TGTGCCAGCAGTCCCCAGACAGGATTTAACTATGGCTACACCTTC | CASSPQTGFNYGYTF
NA | TRBJ2-3 | medium-sized | TRBV19 | TGTGCCAGTAGTCCCTCCTCGGAGGATGTAACAGATACGCAGTATTTT | CASSPSSEDVTDTQYF
NA | TRBJ1-2 | NA | TRBV7-9 | TGTGCCAGCAGCTTAGGCGACGGGGCAGGAAGATATGGCTACACCTTC | CASSLGDGAGRYGYTF
NA | TRBJ1-1 | few | TRBV27 | TGTGCCAGCAGTATCCGAGTTGGACAGACGAACACTGAAGCTTTCTTT | CASSIRVGQTNTEAFF
NA | TRBJ1-4 | medium-sized | TRBV29-1 | TGCAGCGTTGTAGGGCAGATGGATGAAAAACTGTTTTTT | CSVVGQMDEKLFF
NA | TRBJ1-4 | few | TRBV30 | TGTGCCTGGAGGAGCAGGGCGTCGAATAATGAAAAACTGTTTTTT | CAWRSRASNNEKLFF
NA | TRBJ2-3 | NA | TRBV5-6 | TGTGCCAGCAGCTTGGACGGGGATCCAGATACGCAGTATTTT | CASSLDGDPDTQYF
NA | TRBJ2-7 | medium-sized | TRBV27 | TGTGCCAGCACCCCGCTGAGGGACGGGACCTACGAGCAGTACTTC | CASTPLRDGTYEQYF
TRBD2 | TRBJ2-1 | many | TRBV27 | TGTGCCAGCACCCCCAGCGGGACCTACAATGAGCAGTTCTTC | CASTPSGTYNEQFF
NA | TRBJ1-1 | NA | TRBV6-1 | TGTGCCAGCAGAGAGGGACCAACTACGAACACTGAAGCTTTCTTT | CASREGPTTNTEAFF
TRBD1 | TRBJ2-7 | NA | TRBV7-6 | TGTGCCAGCAGCTTAAGTGCGCAGGTCGGGACAGGGGGAGCCGAGCAGTACTTC | CASSLSAQVGTGGAEQYF
TRBD1 | TRBJ1-1 | NA | TRBV6-5 | TGTGCCAGCAGTTACGCAGGGGGCCACACTGAAGCTTTCTTT | CASSYAGGHTEAFF
NA | TRBJ1-3 | few | TRBV30 | TGTGCCTGGAGTTGGGGCACCTCTGGAAACACCATATATTTT | CAWSWGTSGNTIYF
NA | TRBJ2-7 | NA | TRBV20-1 | TGCAGTGCTAGGCCAGACCCGGGACATAACTCCTACGAGCAGTACTTC | CSARPDPGHNSYEQYF
NA | TRBJ1-5 | NA | TRBV28 | TGTGCCAGCAGTTCGGGGGGCTCGACTCAGCCCCAGCATTTT | CASSSGGSTQPQHF
NA | TRBJ1-4 | many | TRBV6-5 | TGTGCCAGCAGTTACAACCAGTATAATGAAAAACTGTTTTTT | CASSYNQYNEKLFF
TRBD2 | TRBJ2-3 | few | TRBV6-4 | TGTGCCAGCAGTGAAGGGACTAGCGGGCCAGATACGCAGTATTTT | CASSEGTSGPDTQYF
NA | TRBJ1-5 | few | TRBV6-5 | TGTGCCAGCAGTTACGGGACGAGTGGGTGGCCCCAGCATTTT | CASSYGTSGWPQHF
NA | TRBJ2-6 | many | TRBV6-1 | TGTGCCAGCAGTGAAGGTAACTCTGGGGCCAACGTCCTGACTTTC | CASSEGNSGANVLTF
NA | TRBJ2-5 | NA | TRBV5-1 | TGCGCCAGCAGCTTGGCGGGGCCAGAGACCCAGTACTTC | CASSLAGPETQYF
TRBD1 | TRBJ1-5 | NA | TRBV19 | TGTGCCAGTAGTATAATGGGACAGGGCAATCAGCCCCAGCATTTT | CASSIMGQGNQPQHF
TRBD2 | TRBJ2-7 | few | TRBV5-1 | TGCGCCAGCAGCTTGGTTATCGGACTAGCGGGTACGAGGCAGTACTTC | CASSLVIGLAGTRQYF